Listed below are T cell receptor beta chains from one sample, sequenced in a study of Graves' ophthalmopathy and Graves' hyperthyroidism. In TCRdb, the multiplex PCR reads were re-called with MiXCR into one record per CDR3 protein. The sample has 150,000 to 200,000 distinct CDR3 sequences, just under 40% seen once; the top ten hold 8% to 9.5%. The sequenced sample consisted of peripheral blood. All receptors derive from a man younger than 45 with Graves' ophthalmopathy. Each CDR3 is given with its conserved first and last residue. D genes are given only for firm matches. Clone sizes are given selectively: once, few, many, or a class where the clone is expanded.

many,-,TRBV5-1,TRBJ2-5,CASSWDGGQETQYF,TGCGCCAGCAGCTGGGACGGGGGACAAGAAACCCAGTACTTC
many,TRBD2,TRBV20-1,TRBJ2-7,CSASLSGRSHEQYF,TGCAGTGCTAGCCTTAGCGGGAGGTCCCACGAGCAGTACTTC
-,-,TRBV25-1,TRBJ2-5,CASSEYFGQGSETQYF,TGTGCCAGCAGTGAATACTTCGGGCAGGGCAGCGAGACCCAGTACTTC
-,-,TRBV5-1,TRBJ1-1,CASSLGKYSHTEAFF,TGCGCCAGCAGCTTGGGGAAATATAGCCACACTGAAGCTTTCTTT
many,-,TRBV18,TRBJ2-7,CASSQLALDEQYF,TGTGCCAGCTCCCAATTAGCGTTGGACGAGCAGTACTTC
-,-,TRBV6-1,TRBJ2-7,CASSPGTDGSYEQYF,TGTGCCAGCAGCCCCGGGACCGATGGGTCCTACGAGCAGTACTTC
-,-,TRBV28,TRBJ2-7,CASTAGTYEQYF,TGTGCCAGCACTGCGGGGACCTACGAGCAGTACTTC
many,-,TRBV6-5,TRBJ1-1,CASSSQGDTEAFF,TGTGCCAGCAGTTCCCAAGGGGACACTGAAGCTTTCTTT
-,-,TRBV15,TRBJ1-1,CATSRDWTNQNEAFF,TGTGCCACCAGCAGAGATTGGACCAACCAAAACGAAGCTTTCTTT
-,TRBD2,TRBV28,TRBJ2-5,CASSWGLTSGSFEETQYF,TGTGCCAGCAGTTGGGGCCTGACTAGCGGGAGCTTCGAAGAGACCCAGTACTTC
many,-,TRBV6-2/TRBV6-3,TRBJ2-7,CASSYDSNYEQYF,TGTGCCAGCAGTTACGACAGCAATTACGAGCAGTACTTC
-,-,TRBV6-2/TRBV6-3,TRBJ1-6,CASSFQEAARSPLHF,TGTGCCAGCAGTTTTCAAGAGGCAGCTCGGTCACCCCTCCACTTT
-,-,TRBV7-6,TRBJ1-1,CASSLGAGSGGKAFF,TGTGCCAGCAGCTTAGGGGCAGGCTCAGGCGGGAAAGCTTTCTTT
-,-,TRBV24-1,TRBJ2-2,CATSDLGRANTGELFF,TGTGCCACCAGTGATTTGGGACGGGCGAACACCGGGGAGCTGTTTTTT
many,-,TRBV12-3/TRBV12-4,TRBJ1-3,CANRPDSGNTIYF,TGTGCCAACCGGCCAGACTCTGGAAACACCATATATTTT
-,-,TRBV6-1,TRBJ1-5,CASSEKVSYQPQHF,TGTGCCAGCAGTGAAAAGGTTTCCTATCAGCCCCAGCATTTT